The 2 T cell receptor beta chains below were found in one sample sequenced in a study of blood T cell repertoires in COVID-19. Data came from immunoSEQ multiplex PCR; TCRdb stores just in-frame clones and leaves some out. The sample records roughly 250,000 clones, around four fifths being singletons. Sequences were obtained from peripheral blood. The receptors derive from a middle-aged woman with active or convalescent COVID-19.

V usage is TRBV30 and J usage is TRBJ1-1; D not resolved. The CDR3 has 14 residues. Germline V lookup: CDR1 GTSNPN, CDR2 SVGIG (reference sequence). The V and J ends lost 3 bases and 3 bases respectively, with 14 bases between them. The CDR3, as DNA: TGTGCCTGGAGATGGAGGACGGTAGACACTGAAGCTTTCTTT. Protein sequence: CAWRWRTVDTEAFF.

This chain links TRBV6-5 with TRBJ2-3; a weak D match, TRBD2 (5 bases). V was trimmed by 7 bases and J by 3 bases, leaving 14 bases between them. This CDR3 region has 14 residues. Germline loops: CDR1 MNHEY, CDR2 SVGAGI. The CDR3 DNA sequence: TGTGCCAGCACTAAAGAGGAGGTAACAGATACGCAGTATTTT. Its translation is CASTKEEVTDTQYF.